Presented here are 20 T cell receptor beta chains from one specimen sequenced in a study of cytomegalovirus exposure and HLA in healthy donors. PCR employed 60 Vbeta and 13 Jbeta primers. Only in-frame clones appear in the TCRdb table, and some are missing; sequencing was by immunoSEQ multiplex PCR. The sample shows 150,000 to 200,000 clones, around 78% of them seen only once. Specimen: PBMCs. The source is a woman aged 40 to 50 in good health and CMV-seronegative.

The rearrangement links TRBV18 to TRBJ2-7; 7 nucleotides match TRBD1. Losses at the gene ends were 3 bases for V and 3 bases for J; bases not matched to a gene: 5. This CDR3 comprises 14 residues. The germline V gene has CDR1 KGHSH and CDR2 LQKENI. This CDR3 reads CASSPYGTDYEQYF. CDR3 coding DNA: TGTGCCAGCTCACCGTATGGGACAGACTACGAGCAGTACTTC.

This chain uses TRBV27 with TRBJ2-5; 8 bases match TRBD2. This CDR3 is 14 amino acids long. Germline trimming cut 5 bases from V and 5 bases from J; bases unmatched to any gene: 7. In germline, CDR1 is MNHEY, CDR2 SMNVEV (reference sequence). The CDR3 spells CASSPIAGWETQYF. CDR3 sequence (DNA): TGTGCCAGCAGTCCGATAGCGGGATGGGAGACCCAGTACTTC.

The rearrangement joins TRBV6-6 to TRBJ2-2; 9 bases fit TRBD1. Trimming at V came to 4 bases and at J to 10 bases, leaving 13 bases not matched to a gene. Germline loops: CDR1 MNHNY, CDR2 SVGAGI (reference sequence). This CDR3 has 16 residues. The CDR3 spells CASSLLRDRVGLELFF. CDR3 nucleotide sequence: TGTGCCAGCAGTTTACTCCGGGACAGGGTCGGCCTGGAGCTGTTTTTT.

The chain recombines TRBV27 with TRBJ1-5; 11 bases line up with TRBD1. J lost 0 bases, V lost 6 bases, and 7 bases had no gene match. CDR1 is MNHEY and CDR2 is SMNVEV in the germline V gene (reference sequence). The CDR3 has 17 residues. For the CDR3, the DNA is TGTGCCAGCAGATGGACAGGGGGCCCCTATAGCAATCAGCCCCAGCATTTT. Translating gives CASRWTGGPYSNQPQHF.

With regard to this clone: Additional DNA sequences in this sample encode the identical CDR3. The V call is TRBV2, the J call TRBJ2-5; D is possibly TRBD1 (6 bases). V lost 3 bases to trimming and J lost 5 bases, with 10 bases between them. Germline-derived CDR1 and CDR2 are SNHLY and FYNNEI. There are 13 residues in the CDR3. CDR3 sequence: CASSDVQGETQYF. The CDR3 DNA sequence: TGTGCCAGCAGTGACGTTCAGGGGGAGACCCAGTACTTC.

The chain has TRBV12-2 and TRBJ2-3; whether TRBD1, the table's D call, matches the DNA was not checked. TRBV12-2 represents a pseudogene. CDR3 size: 15 residues. The CDR3 sequence: CASRCRDRGTDTQYF. CDR3 DNA: TGTGCAAGTCGCTGCCGGGACAGGGGTACAGATACGCAGTATTTT.

This clone was counted only a few times. The V call is TRBV28, the J call TRBJ1-5, with D hard to call. The germline V and J ends were trimmed by 5 bases and 5 bases, with 16 bases remaining between them. The germline V gene has CDR1 MDHEN and CDR2 SYDVKM. This CDR3 spans 15 amino acids. The CDR3 reads CASSPPAGWDQPQHF. CDR3 nucleotide sequence: TGTGCCAGCAGTCCCCCGGCGGGGTGGGATCAGCCCCAGCATTTT.

This clone was seen just once. V is TRBV11-2 and J is TRBJ2-3; 8 positions match TRBD2. CDR1 SGHAT and CDR2 FQNNGV come from the germline V gene. V was pared by 4 bases and J by 9 bases, with 6 bases of the junction left unmatched. There are 13 residues in the CDR3. CDR3 protein: CASSSGLALTQYF. CDR3 DNA sequence: TGTGCCAGCAGCTCCGGACTAGCCCTCACGCAGTATTTT.

The V call is TRBV29-1, the J call TRBJ1-1, with D hard to call. V was clipped by 2 bases and J by 10 bases, with 14 bases between them. The length of the CDR3 is 12 residues. Germline V gene lookup returns CDR1 SQVTM and CDR2 ANQGSEA. CDR3 sequence reads: CSVERSSAGAFF. DNA for the CDR3: TGCAGCGTTGAACGGTCCTCAGCGGGAGCTTTCTTT.

V usage is TRBV5-6 and J usage is TRBJ2-5; D is perhaps TRBD2 (5 bases). Looked up from germline, CDR1 is SGHDT and CDR2 is YYEEEE. V was trimmed by 4 bases and J by 6 bases, leaving 16 bases between them. The CDR3 contains 14 residues. CDR3 amino acids: CASSHIQRRQTQYF. The CDR3, as DNA: TGTGCCAGCAGCCATATCCAAAGGAGGCAGACCCAGTACTTC.

The CDR3 DNA reads as TGTGCCAGCAGTTGGAGGGATAATGAAAAACTGTTTTTT. This gives the protein CASSWRDNEKLFF. The chain links TRBV27 to TRBJ1-4, with D unclear. Trimming pared 4 bases from V and 4 bases from J, leaving 7 bases between. This CDR3 is 13 amino acids long. Germline lookup yields CDR1 MNHEY and CDR2 SMNVEV (reference sequence).

The chain employs TRBV4-1 and TRBJ2-7; D gene uncertain. The CDR3 loop spans 12 amino acids. CDR1 MGHRA and CDR2 YSYEKL come from the germline V gene. The V and J ends lost 3 bases and 4 bases respectively, with 7 bases between them. The CDR3 loop reads CASSHPQYEQYF. CDR3 in DNA: TGCGCCAGCAGCCACCCCCAATACGAGCAGTACTTC.

The chain joins TRBV11-3 to TRBJ1-4, with unresolved D. The CDR3 is 12 amino acids. CDR1 is SGHNT and CDR2 is YENEEA in the germline V gene. V was cut by 0 bases and J by 8 bases, with 4 bases left in between. The CDR3 region is CASSLDGEKLFF. The DNA of the CDR3 is TGTGCCAGCAGCTTAGATGGCGAAAAACTGTTTTTT.

This clone came up once. The chain links TRBV5-1 to TRBJ1-2; 9 nucleotides agree with TRBD1. From germline, CDR1 is SGHRS and CDR2 YFSETQ. V lost 4 bases, J lost 0 bases, and 4 bases stayed unmatched. This CDR3 comprises 15 residues. CDR3 in amino acids: CASSLGTGTNYGYTF. As DNA, the CDR3 is TGCGCCAGCAGCCTCGGGACAGGGACTAACTATGGCTACACCTTC.

In this sample, this clone turned up a few times. The chain joins TRBV7-6 to TRBJ2-7; TRBD1 is a possible D gene (6 bases). V was shortened by 8 bases and J by 9 bases, with 14 bases between the two germline ends. Looked up from germline, CDR1 is SGHVS and CDR2 is FNYEAQ. The CDR3 totals 11 residues. CDR3 region: CASGLDSLQYF. In DNA form, the CDR3 reads TGTGCCAGCGGACTGGACAGTCTGCAGTACTTC.

This chain joins TRBV7-9 and TRBJ1-4; no reliable D call. Germline CDR1 SEHNR, CDR2 FQNEAQ (reference sequence). This CDR3 is 12 amino acids long. V dropped 4 bases and J dropped 7 bases, with 7 bases sitting between them. CDR3 residues: CASSSIVEKLFF. The CDR3 DNA follows: TGTGCCAGCAGCTCCATAGTTGAAAAACTGTTTTTT.

The chain joins TRBV4-2 to TRBJ2-7, with a possible D match to TRBD1 (5 bases). The CDR3 length is 13 residues. Germline CDR1 reads LGHNA; CDR2 reads YNFKEQ. V lost 0 bases, J lost 8 bases, and 11 bases lay in between. The CDR3 DNA follows: TGTGCCAGCAGCCAAGAGCAGGGCCCCCAGCAGTACTTC. Translation gives CASSQEQGPQQYF.

This clone was observed once. The V gene is TRBV11-3, the J gene TRBJ1-1; TRBD1 aligns across 7 bases. Looked up from germline, CDR1 is SGHNT and CDR2 is YENEEA. V shed 5 bases, J shed 5 bases, and the junction held 2 bases outside the gene matches. The CDR3 contains 12 residues. The DNA for the CDR3 is TGTGCCAGCAGCACAGGGGTGACTGAAGCTTTCTTT. Translating it yields CASSTGVTEAFF. The entire variable domain, with the rest obtained from reference TRBV11-3 and TRBJ1-1, is as follows: EAGVVQSPRYKIIEKKQPVAFWCNPISGHNTLYWYLQNLGQGPELLIRYENEEAVDDSQLPKDRFSAERLKGVDSTLKIQPAELGDSAVYLCASSTGVTEAFFGQGTRLTVV.

The count of this clone is one. The CDR3 spells CASRQHRETQYF. The DNA for the CDR3 is TGTGCCTCCCGACAACATCGAGAGACCCAGTACTTC. The rearrangement uses TRBV30 and TRBJ2-5; D is unresolved. Trimming removed 7 bases at V and 4 bases at J, with 13 bases between. The CDR3 consists of 12 residues. Germline loops: CDR1 GTSNPN, CDR2 SVGIG (reference sequence).

The rearrangement links TRBV6-4 to TRBJ2-1, with 8 bases matching TRBD2. The CDR3 has 15 amino acids. Per germline, CDR1 MRHNA and CDR2 SNTAGT. The J segment lost 4 bases and the V segment lost 2 bases, leaving 4 bases of the junction unmatched. Here the CDR3 reads CASSDGSGAYNEQFF. In DNA, the CDR3 is TGTGCCAGCAGTGACGGTAGCGGGGCTTACAATGAGCAGTTCTTC.